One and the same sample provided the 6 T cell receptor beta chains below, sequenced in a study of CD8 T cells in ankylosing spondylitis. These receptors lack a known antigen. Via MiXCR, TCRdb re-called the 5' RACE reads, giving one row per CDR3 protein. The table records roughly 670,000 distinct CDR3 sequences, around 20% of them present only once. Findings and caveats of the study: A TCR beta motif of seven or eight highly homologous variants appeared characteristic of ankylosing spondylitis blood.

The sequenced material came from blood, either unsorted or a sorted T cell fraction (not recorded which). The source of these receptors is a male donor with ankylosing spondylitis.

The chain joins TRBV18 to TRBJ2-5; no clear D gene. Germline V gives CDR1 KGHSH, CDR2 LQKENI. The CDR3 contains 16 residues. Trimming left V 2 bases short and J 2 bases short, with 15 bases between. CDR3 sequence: CASSPTEKLRQETQYF. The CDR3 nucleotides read TGTGCCAGCTCACCAACGGAAAAGCTGCGACAAGAGACCCAGTACTTC.

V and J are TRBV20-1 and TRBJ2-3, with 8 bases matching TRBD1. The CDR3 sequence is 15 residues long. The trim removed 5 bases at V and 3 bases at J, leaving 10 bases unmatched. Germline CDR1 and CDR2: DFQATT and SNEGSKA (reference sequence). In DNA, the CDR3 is TGCAGTGCTCTTCTCCGACAGGGGAGGACAGATACGCAGTATTTT. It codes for CSALLRQGRTDTQYF.

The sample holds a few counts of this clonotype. The CDR3 loop is CASSSPLAGGGDTQYF. The CDR3 nucleotides read TGTGCCAGCAGCTCCCCACTAGCCGGGGGTGGAGATACGCAGTATTTT. The V call is TRBV5-6, the J call TRBJ2-3, with a possible D match to TRBD2 (6 bases). The V and J ends lost 3 bases and 5 bases respectively, with 19 bases between them. Germline CDR1 reads SGHDT; CDR2 reads YYEEEE. This CDR3 spans 16 amino acids.

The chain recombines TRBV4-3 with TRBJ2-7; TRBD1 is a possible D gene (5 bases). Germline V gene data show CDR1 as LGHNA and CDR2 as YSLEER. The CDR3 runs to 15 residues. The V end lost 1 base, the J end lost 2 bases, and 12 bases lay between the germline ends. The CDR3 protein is CASSQGWTSAYEQYF. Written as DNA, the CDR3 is TGCGCCAGCAGCCAAGGCTGGACATCCGCCTACGAGCAGTACTTC.

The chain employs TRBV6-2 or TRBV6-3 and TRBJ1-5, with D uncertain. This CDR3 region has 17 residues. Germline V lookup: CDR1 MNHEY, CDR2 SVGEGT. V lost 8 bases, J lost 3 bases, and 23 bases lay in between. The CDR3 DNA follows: TGTGCCAGCGGCTCAGGCGGCTGGAGCGGGGACAATCAGCCCCAGCATTTT. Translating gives CASGSGGWSGDNQPQHF.

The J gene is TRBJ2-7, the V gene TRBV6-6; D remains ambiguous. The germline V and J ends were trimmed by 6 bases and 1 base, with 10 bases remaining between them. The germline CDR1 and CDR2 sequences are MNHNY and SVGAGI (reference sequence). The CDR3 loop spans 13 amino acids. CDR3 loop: CASRISDSYEQYF. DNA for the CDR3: TGTGCCAGCAGGATAAGTGATTCCTACGAGCAGTACTTC.